The 31 T cell receptor beta chains in this list originate from one sample, sequenced in a study of cytomegalovirus exposure and HLA in healthy donors. It was with 60 Vbeta and 13 Jbeta primers that the PCR ran. TCRdb's table, derived via immunoSEQ multiplex PCR, lists solely in-frame clones and lacks some. The sample lists about 160,000 clones, around four fifths seen once, with 9% to 10% in the top ten. Sequencing was carried out using PBMCs. The receptors originated from a man between 18 and 35 years old in good health and CMV-seropositive.

The rearrangement joins TRBV27 to TRBJ2-5, with D maybe TRBD2 (5 bases). CDR3 size: 15 residues. Trimming stripped 2 bases from V and 5 bases from J, with 15 bases between. Germline V gene data show CDR1 as MNHEY and CDR2 as SMNVEV (reference sequence). CDR3 region: CASSLMRAPLETQYF. The CDR3 DNA reads as TGTGCCAGCAGTTTAATGAGGGCCCCCCTCGAGACCCAGTACTTC.

This clone showed up just once. The V call is TRBV18, the J call TRBJ2-6; D is possibly TRBD1 (6 bases). The germline V gene has CDR1 KGHSH and CDR2 LQKENI. CDR3 length: 17 amino acids. V shed 4 bases and J shed 4 bases, with 17 bases lying between them. The CDR3 loop reads CASSLDRLPPGANVLTF. CDR3 DNA: TGTGCCAGCTCACTGGACAGACTTCCCCCCGGGGCCAACGTCCTGACTTTC.

V usage is TRBV27 and J usage is TRBJ2-2, with 7 bases aligning to TRBD1. The CDR3 contains 17 residues. After removal of 6 bases from V and 5 bases from J, the junction contained 15 bases not matched to a gene. Germline values: CDR1 MNHEY, CDR2 SMNVEV (reference sequence). The CDR3 protein is CASSQTRRGYVTGELFF. The CDR3 bases are TGTGCCAGCAGCCAAACTCGCAGGGGGTACGTTACCGGGGAGCTGTTTTTT.

The V and J genes are TRBV7-8 and TRBJ2-5; TRBD2 matches at 9 bases. CDR3 size: 16 residues. CDR1 and CDR2 (germline): SGHVS, FQNEAQ. Trimming at V came to 5 bases and at J to 5 bases, leaving 12 bases not matched to a gene. CDR3 DNA: TGTGCCAGCAGCCCCCCTTTGCGGGAGGGATTGGAGACCCAGTACTTC. Its protein is CASSPPLREGLETQYF. Combining the CDR3 with reference TRBV7-8 and TRBJ2-5 gives the whole variable domain GAGVSQSPRYKVAKRGQDVALRCDPISGHVSLFWYQQALGQGPEFLTYFQNEAQLDKSGLPSDRFFAERPEGSVSTLKIQRTQQEDSAVYLCASSPPLREGLETQYFGPGTRLLVL.

The chain combines TRBV2 with TRBJ1-2; D gene ambiguous. The CDR3 contains 14 residues. V was trimmed by 3 bases and J by 8 bases, leaving 16 bases between them. Per germline, CDR1 SNHLY and CDR2 FYNNEI. The DNA for the CDR3 is TGTGCCAGCAGTGAGAAGGGCGCTTCGGGGGGCTACACCTTC. As protein: CASSEKGASGGYTF. Based on the CDR3 plus reference TRBV2 and TRBJ1-2, the full variable domain is EPEVTQTPSHQVTQMGQEVILRCVPISNHLYFYWYRQILGQKVEFLVSFYNNEISEKSEIFDDQFSVERPDGSNFTLKIRSTKLEDSAMYFCASSEKGASGGYTFGSGTRLTVV.

This chain connects TRBV30 to TRBJ1-4, with D unresolved. CDR1 is GTSNPN, CDR2 SVGIG, per germline (reference sequence). The CDR3 extends over 11 amino acids. V was shortened by 5 bases and J by 8 bases, with 9 bases between the two germline ends. The CDR3 spells CAWGPREKLFF. As DNA, the CDR3 is TGTGCCTGGGGCCCTCGCGAAAAACTGTTTTTT.

On this clone: Other DNA variants within this sample encode the same CDR3. The rearrangement uses TRBV29-1 and TRBJ1-2; D not resolved. Germline loops: CDR1 SQVTM, CDR2 ANQGSEA. The CDR3 has 11 residues. V lost 4 bases, J lost 0 bases, and 3 bases lay in between. The CDR3 DNA is TGCAGCGTTGCCACTAACTATGGCTACACCTTC. Its translation: CSVATNYGYTF.

V and J are TRBV28 and TRBJ1-2; 11 bases fit TRBD1. Germline V lookup: CDR1 MDHEN, CDR2 SYDVKM. The CDR3 spans 14 residues. V shed 5 bases, J shed 4 bases, and the junction held 3 bases outside the gene matches. The CDR3 nucleotides read TGTGCCAGCAGTCCTGGGACAGGGGGCTATGGCTACACCTTC. This encodes CASSPGTGGYGYTF.

The CDR3 protein is CASSIQGPTEAFF. CDR3 sequence (DNA): TGTGCCAGTAGTATTCAGGGTCCCACTGAAGCTTTCTTT. The chain links TRBV19 to TRBJ1-1, with D possibly matching TRBD1 (5 bases). CDR1 and CDR2 (germline): LNHDA, SQIVND (reference sequence). V lost 3 bases, J lost 4 bases, and 9 bases lay in between. The length of the CDR3 is 13 residues.

The V and J genes are TRBV6-1 and TRBJ2-7, with a possible D match to TRBD2 (5 bases). Per germline, CDR1 MNHNS and CDR2 SASEGT. V lost 4 bases and J lost 4, with 14 bases in between. The CDR3 runs to 14 residues. The CDR3 loop reads CASSVEGRLYEQYF. The CDR3 DNA is TGTGCCAGCAGTGTCGAGGGCCGACTATACGAGCAGTACTTC.

As concerns this clone: Other DNA sequences in this sample translate to the same CDR3. V usage is TRBV5-1 and J usage is TRBJ2-3; the match to TRBD1 covers 8 bases. Germline values: CDR1 SGHRS, CDR2 YFSETQ. The V gene end was trimmed by 2 bases and the J gene end by 1 base; junction bases not matched to a gene: 3. CDR3 length: 15 residues. For the CDR3, the DNA is TGCGCCAGCAGCTTAGGACAGGGAGGCACAGATACGCAGTATTTT. It is translated as CASSLGQGGTDTQYF.

This clone was recorded only once. The rearrangement uses TRBV5-1 and TRBJ2-3, with D perhaps matching TRBD1 (5 bases). Trimming left V 7 bases short and J 2 bases short, with 14 bases between. Germline CDR1 reads SGHRS; CDR2 reads YFSETQ. This CDR3 region has 14 residues. The DNA of the CDR3 is TGCGCCAGCGAGATGGGGCTAGACACAGATACGCAGTATTTT. Translation gives CASEMGLDTDTQYF.

The V gene is TRBV7-6, the J gene TRBJ2-1, with TRBD2 matching 11 bases. The germline CDR1 and CDR2 sequences are SGHVS and FNYEAQ. This CDR3 is 15 amino acids long. V lost 5 bases and J lost 6; bases outside the gene matches: 6. The CDR3 DNA sequence: TGTGCCAGCAGCAATCTAGCGGGAGGACCCAATGAGCAGTTCTTC. Translating gives CASSNLAGGPNEQFF.

This chain uses TRBV2 with TRBJ1-4, with a possible D match to TRBD1 (6 bases). Germline V gene sequence: CDR1 SNHLY, CDR2 FYNNEI. The V and J ends lost 4 bases and 4 bases respectively, with 13 bases between them. The CDR3 has 15 residues. The CDR3 DNA sequence: TGTGCCAGCAGTGGTCGAGGGGGGGTTAATGAAAAACTGTTTTTT. Translation gives CASSGRGGVNEKLFF.

The V gene is TRBV5-1, the J gene TRBJ2-5; possibly TRBD1 for D (5 bases). CDR3 length: 13 residues. CDR1 and CDR2 (germline): SGHRS, YFSETQ. Trimming took off 2 bases at V and 5 bases at J, with 10 bases between the two ends. The chain's CDR3 is CASSFQGWETQYF. CDR3 nucleotide sequence: TGCGCCAGCAGCTTCCAGGGATGGGAGACCCAGTACTTC.

V and J are TRBV5-4 and TRBJ1-2, with a tentative D call TRBD1 (5 bases). Trimming took off 7 bases at V and 6 bases at J, with 22 bases between the two ends. In germline, CDR1 is SGHNT, CDR2 YYREEE (reference sequence). CDR3 size: 15 residues. CDR3 region: CASAGPGLPVDGYTF. The CDR3 nucleotides read TGTGCCAGCGCGGGACCGGGCCTCCCCGTGGATGGCTACACCTTC.

The chain is built from TRBV5-1 and TRBJ2-5; TRBD1 matches 10 bases. The germline V gene has CDR1 SGHRS and CDR2 YFSETQ. The CDR3 totals 14 residues. V lost 3 bases and J lost 3; bases outside the gene matches: 2. CDR3: CASSSGQGEETQYF. DNA for the CDR3: TGCGCCAGCAGCTCCGGACAGGGGGAAGAGACCCAGTACTTC.

This clone was counted once. The chain employs TRBV6-6 and TRBJ2-1; D is unclear. Per the germline V gene, CDR1 is MNHNY and CDR2 is SVGAGI (reference sequence). This CDR3 region has 14 residues. Trimming took off 3 bases at V and 7 bases at J, with 13 bases between the two ends. Here the CDR3 reads CASSYVVPPNEQFF. CDR3 DNA sequence: TGTGCCAGCAGTTATGTAGTCCCTCCTAATGAGCAGTTCTTC.

CDR3 in DNA: TGCGCCAGCAGCTTGGCCAGGGCGGGGGAGTATGGCTACACCTTC. Amino acid sequence: CASSLARAGEYGYTF. The V gene is TRBV5-1, the J gene TRBJ1-2, with D possibly being TRBD1 (5 bases). Trimming took off 0 bases at V and 5 bases at J, with 14 bases between the two ends. CDR3 size: 15 residues. The germline CDR1 and CDR2 sequences are SGHRS and YFSETQ.

The chain recombines TRBV5-1 with TRBJ2-5; TRBD1 matches 9 bases. The CDR3 sequence is 14 residues long. V lost 4 bases and J lost 3; bases outside the gene matches: 4. Germline assignment: CDR1 SGHRS and CDR2 YFSETQ. The CDR3: CASSPRDREETQYF. CDR3 sequence (DNA): TGCGCCAGCAGCCCGAGGGACAGGGAAGAGACCCAGTACTTC. The full variable domain, in which reference TRBV5-1 and TRBJ2-5 provide the parts outside the CDR3, is KAGVTQTPRYLIKTRGQQVTLSCSPISGHRSVSWYQQTPGQGLQFLFEYFSETQRNKGNFPGRFSGRQFSNSRSEMNVSTLELGDSALYLCASSPRDREETQYFGPGTRLLVL.

V usage is TRBV6-1 and J usage is TRBJ2-2, with D possibly TRBD1 on 6 matching bases. CDR3 length equals 15 residues. Deletions cut 0 bases from V and 4 bases from J, with 9 bases between. Germline values: CDR1 MNHNS, CDR2 SASEGT. CDR3: CASSEALGGTGELFF. The CDR3 coding sequence is TGTGCCAGCAGTGAAGCGCTAGGGGGCACCGGGGAGCTGTTTTTT.

V and J are TRBV5-1 and TRBJ2-1, with D possibly matching TRBD2 (7 bases). Trimming left V 0 bases short and J 6 bases short, with 13 bases between. From germline, CDR1 is SGHRS and CDR2 YFSETQ. This CDR3 contains 15 residues. This CDR3 is CASSLARGEGNEQFF. The CDR3 nucleotides are TGCGCCAGCAGCTTGGCAAGGGGGGAGGGCAATGAGCAGTTCTTC.

This chain links TRBV5-1 with TRBJ2-2, with D maybe TRBD1 (6 bases). This CDR3 region has 16 residues. Germline CDR1 is SGHRS and CDR2 is YFSETQ. The V end was cut by 2 bases, the J end by 1 base, with 12 bases between. Here the CDR3 DNA reads TGCGCCAGCAGCTTAACCGGGACAAAGAACACCGGGGAGCTGTTTTTT. It codes for CASSLTGTKNTGELFF.

This clone was seen a handful of times. V is TRBV19 and J is TRBJ1-1; D gene ambiguous. V was shortened by 7 bases and J by 0 bases, with 12 bases between the two germline ends. CDR3 length: 14 residues. CDR1 LNHDA and CDR2 SQIVND come from the germline V gene (reference sequence). The CDR3 region is CASKNEGLNTEAFF. The CDR3 bases are TGTGCCAGTAAGAACGAGGGCTTGAACACTGAAGCTTTCTTT.

The gene calls are TRBV7-2 and TRBJ1-2; no reliable D call. Germline loops: CDR1 SGHTA, CDR2 FQGNSA. The CDR3 is 15 amino acids. V dropped 1 base and J dropped 8 bases, with 17 bases sitting between them. The CDR3 sequence: CASSLEDSGRWGYTF. In DNA, the CDR3 is TGTGCCAGCAGCTTAGAGGATTCAGGAAGGTGGGGCTACACCTTC.

CDR3 sequence: CASSPQGSGGEYEQYF. In DNA form, the CDR3 reads TGTGCCAGCAGCCCCCAGGGGAGTGGGGGCGAATACGAGCAGTACTTC. The V call is TRBV9, the J call TRBJ2-7; possible D gene TRBD1, 6 bases. The CDR3 has 16 amino acids. Germline CDR1 and CDR2: SGDLS and YYNGEE. V was cut by 4 bases and J by 4 bases, with 21 bases left in between.

The chain is built from TRBV7-3 and TRBJ1-3; 11 bases are shared with TRBD1. Germline assignment: CDR1 SGHTA and CDR2 FQGTGA. V lost 0 bases and J lost 8; bases outside the gene matches: 3. The length of the CDR3 is 15 residues. The CDR3 loop is CASSLTGGQGDTIYF. The CDR3 DNA follows: TGTGCCAGCAGCTTAACGGGGGGACAGGGGGACACCATATATTTT.

The rearrangement joins TRBV25-1 to TRBJ1-1; no clear D gene. V was trimmed by 0 bases and J by 5 bases, leaving 4 bases between them. The CDR3 is 12 amino acids. Per germline, CDR1 MGHDK and CDR2 SYGVNS. The CDR3 DNA sequence: TGTGCCAGCAGTGAATACGGGACTGAAGCTTTCTTT. It specifies CASSEYGTEAFF.

The chain is built from TRBV7-9 and TRBJ2-1, with 11 positions matching TRBD2. The germline gives CDR1 SEHNR, CDR2 FQNEAQ (reference sequence). The trim removed 1 base at V and 2 bases at J, leaving 10 bases unmatched. The CDR3 covers 19 residues. CDR3 coding DNA: TGTGCCAGCAGCTTAGGAGGGACCGGGACTAGCGGCCCCTACAATGAGCAGTTCTTC. Translated, it gives CASSLGGTGTSGPYNEQFF.

The chain links TRBV27 to TRBJ2-1; 7 positions match TRBD2. Trimming at V came to 5 bases and at J to 2 bases, leaving 6 bases not matched to a gene. CDR1 and CDR2 (germline): MNHEY, SMNVEV (reference sequence). The CDR3 spans 15 residues. In nucleotides, the CDR3 is TGTGCCAGCAGTCCGGGGGACTATACCTACAATGAGCAGTTCTTC. It specifies CASSPGDYTYNEQFF.

This chain joins TRBV6-6 and TRBJ1-5; D gene ambiguous. The CDR3 contains 15 residues. Germline-derived CDR1 and CDR2 are MNHNY and SVGAGI (reference sequence). Trimming removed 3 bases from V and 8 bases from J, with 17 bases in between. For the CDR3, the DNA is TGTGCCAGCAGTTATTGGGCCCGAGGGCCGGAGCCCCAGCATTTT. Its translation is CASSYWARGPEPQHF.